The 10 T cell receptor beta chains presented below share a single source sample, sequenced in a study of CD8 T cells in Susac syndrome. RNA amounts of roughly 0.45 to 1 ug underwent reverse transcription with random hexamers. TCRdb recomputed calls from the immunoSEQ multiplex PCR reads with MiXCR, one row per CDR3 protein. The table has approximately 150,000 distinct CDR3 sequences, about 93% seen once. The sample consisted of CD4+ T cells from PBMCs. These receptors were obtained from a human donor with multiple sclerosis.

This chain links TRBV20-1 with TRBJ1-2, with TRBD1 matching over 8 bases. V shed 4 bases, J shed 4 bases, and the junction held 8 bases outside the gene matches. The CDR3 covers 14 residues. The germline gives CDR1 DFQATT, CDR2 SNEGSKA (reference sequence). CDR3 loop: CSAKGPGQGYGYTF. DNA for the CDR3: TGCAGTGCTAAAGGTCCCGGACAGGGCTATGGCTACACCTTC.

The chain links TRBV20-1 to TRBJ2-7; D is perhaps TRBD1 (6 bases). Per germline, CDR1 DFQATT and CDR2 SNEGSKA (reference sequence). The CDR3 sequence is 14 residues long. V shed 3 bases and J shed 0 bases, with 12 bases lying between them. CDR3 protein: CSASLDRFSYEQYF. The CDR3 DNA reads as TGCAGTGCTAGTTTGGACAGATTCTCCTACGAGCAGTACTTC.

V gene TRBV11-2 combines with J gene TRBJ2-1; 9 bases fit TRBD2. The V and J ends lost 5 bases and 8 bases, in that order; junction bases with no gene match: 13. The germline V gene encodes CDR1 SGHAT and CDR2 FQNNGV. The CDR3 has 16 amino acids. CDR3: CASSGPFDRGGDEQFF. CDR3 in DNA: TGTGCCAGCAGCGGACCCTTTGACCGCGGGGGGGATGAGCAGTTCTTC. Variable domain in full (rest from reference TRBV11-2 and TRBJ2-1): EAGVAQSPRYKIIEKRQSVAFWCNPISGHATLYWYQQILGQGPKLLIQFQNNGVVDDSQLPKDRFSAERLKGVDSTLKIQPAKLEDSAVYLCASSGPFDRGGDEQFFGPGTRLTVL.

This clonotype was seen just once. This chain uses TRBV29-1 with TRBJ1-2, with 7 bases that match TRBD1. The J segment lost 7 bases and the V segment lost 4 bases, leaving 3 bases of the junction unmatched. Germline V gene sequence: CDR1 SQVTM, CDR2 ANQGSEA. The CDR3 is made up of 11 amino acids. The CDR3 region is CSVVRQGGYTF. Written as DNA, the CDR3 is TGCAGCGTTGTCCGACAGGGTGGCTACACCTTC.

The gene calls are TRBV12-3 or TRBV12-4 and TRBJ2-7; possible D gene TRBD1, 5 bases. The CDR3 contains 12 residues. With 6 bases removed from V and 6 bases from J, the gap between germline ends came to 12 bases. CDR3 protein: CASSWGPSEQYF. The CDR3 region has the DNA TGTGCCAGCAGCTGGGGCCCTTCCGAGCAGTACTTC.

The count of this clonotype is one. The gene calls are TRBV6-6 and TRBJ1-2, with 8 positions matching TRBD1. CDR1 and CDR2 from the germline V gene are MNHNY and SVGAGI (reference sequence). CDR3 length equals 14 residues. V lost 6 bases and J lost 4; bases outside the gene matches: 7. CDR3: CASRPPDRAYGYTF. In DNA form, the CDR3 reads TGTGCCAGCAGACCCCCGGACAGGGCCTATGGCTACACCTTC.

The chain joins TRBV28 to TRBJ1-2; D is perhaps TRBD1 (5 bases). CDR3 length equals 14 residues. The V and J ends lost 3 bases and 3 bases respectively, with 11 bases between them. Germline assignment: CDR1 MDHEN and CDR2 SYDVKM. CDR3 in DNA: TGTGCCAGCAGTTTGGTGGGGCGGGACTATGGCTACACCTTC. Residues: CASSLVGRDYGYTF.

The gene calls are TRBV20-1 and TRBJ1-2; 10 nucleotides agree with TRBD1. The CDR3 contains 16 residues. J was trimmed by 2 bases and V by 1 base; bases with no gene match: 7. Germline V lookup: CDR1 DFQATT, CDR2 SNEGSKA (reference sequence). CDR3 sequence (DNA): TGCAGTGCTAGAGCAGGGGACAGGGGACCCAACTATGGCTACACCTTC. The encoded protein is CSARAGDRGPNYGYTF.

The rearrangement joins TRBV29-1 to TRBJ1-1; TRBD1 aligns across 9 bases. CDR1 and CDR2 (germline): SQVTM, ANQGSEA. The CDR3 runs 13 residues. The junction had 6 bases not matched to a gene; V was cut back by 5 bases and J by 5 bases. CDR3 sequence (DNA): TGCAGCGTTCAAAAGACAGGGGGAACTGAAGCTTTCTTT. Its translation: CSVQKTGGTEAFF.

The chain has TRBV4-3 and TRBJ2-4; D possibly uses TRBD1 or TRBD2 (6 bases each). The germline CDR1 and CDR2 sequences are LGHNA and YSLEER. This CDR3 is built from 13 residues. Trimming shortened V by 4 bases and J by 8 bases, and 12 bases separated the two germline ends. CDR3 coding DNA: TGCGCCAGCAGCCCGGGGGCTGGAGACATTCAGTACTTC. Protein: CASSPGAGDIQYF.